The clone carrying this T cell receptor (beta chain) was detected only a few times. Antigen specificity is unknown. The V gene's germline CDR1 is SNHLY and CDR2 FYNNEI. V gave up 7 bases and J gave up 6 bases, with 24 bases separating them. This CDR3 spans 16 amino acids. TCRdb re-analysed the reads in MiXCR, keeping a single row per CDR3 protein. The sample contains around 190,000 distinct CDR3 sequences, around an eighth of which appear only once. The data are from a study of T cell repertoires in cytomegalovirus infection. Study details: Indicated by public TCR beta signatures were CMV infection and matching HLA type. The study's findings and limits: Identification of carriers of CMV plus the relevant HLA was achieved through cumulative public TCR beta family frequency. HLA-C-restricted, CMV-specific TCR beta clonotypes were dominant ex vivo.

The genes are TRBV2 and TRBJ1-1, with D possibly matching TRBD1 (6 bases). Sample: PBMCs. This receptor was obtained from a human donor in good health (CMV status not recorded). Some clones in this sample may be carry-over from other donors' samples. Here the CDR3 DNA reads TGTGCCAGCAAAGGCGACAGGACTCTCTCGTCCGCTGAAGCTTTCTTT. Encoded protein: CASKGDRTLSSAEAFF.